The rows below give T cell receptor beta chains drawn from one sample of a study of T cells in Graves' hyperthyroidism and ophthalmopathy. One entry per CDR3 protein results from TCRdb running MiXCR on the multiplex PCR reads. Of roughly 300,000 distinct CDR3 sequences detected, about 21% appear once; the ten largest clones hold 50%. Sample: blood. The receptors shown here come from a woman in her fifties or sixties with Graves' hyperthyroidism. Both conserved end residues are part of each CDR3. The D gene is left open where the match is weak. Some rows have no size entry. The others give once, few or many, or a class for an expanded clone.

CDR3nt: TGTGCCAGCAGTTTCGGGGGGAACAACTATGGCTACACCTTC
CDR3aa: CASSFGGNNYGYTF
abundance: many
d_gene: .
j_gene: TRBJ1-2
v_gene: TRBV12-3/TRBV12-4

CDR3nt: TGTGCCAGCAGCGTAGCCTCAGGGGCTGGCACCGGGGAGCTGTTTTTT
CDR3aa: CASSVASGAGTGELFF
abundance: .
d_gene: .
j_gene: TRBJ2-2
v_gene: TRBV9

CDR3nt: TGTGCCAGTAGTAGTTTACCCCAGTATGGCTACACCTTC
CDR3aa: CASSSLPQYGYTF
abundance: few
d_gene: .
j_gene: TRBJ1-2
v_gene: TRBV19

CDR3nt: TGCGCCAGCAGCTCAGGACTAGCGGGAGAAAGGGAGCAGTACTTC
CDR3aa: CASSSGLAGEREQYF
abundance: .
d_gene: TRBD2
j_gene: TRBJ2-7
v_gene: TRBV5-1

CDR3nt: TGTGCCAGCAGCCAGCCGGGACAGCGAGATGAAAAACTGTTTTTT
CDR3aa: CASSQPGQRDEKLFF
abundance: many
d_gene: TRBD1
j_gene: TRBJ1-4
v_gene: TRBV11-2

CDR3nt: TGTGCCAGTAGTATAGATTTCGACGAGCGGGCAGATACGCAGTATTTT
CDR3aa: CASSIDFDERADTQYF
abundance: .
d_gene: .
j_gene: TRBJ2-3
v_gene: TRBV19

CDR3nt: TGTGCCAGCAAGCCCTACCGGGACAGGGTCGACGAGCAGTACTTC
CDR3aa: CASKPYRDRVDEQYF
abundance: many
d_gene: TRBD1
j_gene: TRBJ2-7
v_gene: TRBV6-1

CDR3nt: TGCAGCGTTGAGGGACAGACTAACTATGGCTACACCTTC
CDR3aa: CSVEGQTNYGYTF
abundance: .
d_gene: TRBD1
j_gene: TRBJ1-2
v_gene: TRBV29-1

CDR3nt: TGTGCCAGCAGTGAGCGGGTAGGCAATCAGCCCCAGCATTTT
CDR3aa: CASSERVGNQPQHF
abundance: .
d_gene: .
j_gene: TRBJ1-5
v_gene: TRBV2

CDR3nt: TGTGCCAGCAGTCTCCGGGGACCCGCAGATACGCAGTATTTT
CDR3aa: CASSLRGPADTQYF
abundance: once
d_gene: .
j_gene: TRBJ2-3
v_gene: TRBV6-1

CDR3nt: TGTGCCAGCAGCTTAGTCGGGTTCACCGGGGAGCTGTTTTTT
CDR3aa: CASSLVGFTGELFF
abundance: few
d_gene: .
j_gene: TRBJ2-2
v_gene: TRBV7-2

CDR3nt: TGCGCCAGCAGTGACCGACAGGGCTACGAGCAGTACTTC
CDR3aa: CASSDRQGYEQYF
abundance: many
d_gene: TRBD1
j_gene: TRBJ2-7
v_gene: TRBV10-1

CDR3nt: TGTGCCAGCAGTTTTTTCGAGGGGGAGCGTCAGCCCCAGCATTTT
CDR3aa: CASSFFEGERQPQHF
abundance: many
d_gene: .
j_gene: TRBJ1-5
v_gene: TRBV28

CDR3nt: TGTGCCAGCAGTTTGCCGGCTGGGGGGGGATCACCCCTCCACTTT
CDR3aa: CASSLPAGGGSPLHF
abundance: many
d_gene: .
j_gene: TRBJ1-6
v_gene: TRBV28

CDR3nt: TGCGCCAGCAGCCGACTTTTTAGCGGGGGGGCCTACGAGCAGTACTTC
CDR3aa: CASSRLFSGGAYEQYF
abundance: few
d_gene: TRBD2
j_gene: TRBJ2-7
v_gene: TRBV4-1

CDR3nt: TGTGCCAGCAGCCCCAGACTAGTTTCCAATGAGCAGTTCTTC
CDR3aa: CASSPRLVSNEQFF
abundance: .
d_gene: .
j_gene: TRBJ2-1
v_gene: TRBV9

CDR3nt: TGTGCCAGCAGGAAAATTGGCACAGATACGCAGTATTTT
CDR3aa: CASRKIGTDTQYF
abundance: many
d_gene: .
j_gene: TRBJ2-3
v_gene: TRBV11-2

CDR3nt: TGCGCCAGCAGCTTGCAACTAGTGGCAGATACGCAGTATTTT
CDR3aa: CASSLQLVADTQYF
abundance: few
d_gene: .
j_gene: TRBJ2-3
v_gene: TRBV5-1

CDR3nt: TGTGCCAGCAGTTACTCAGGCGGGAGGGCCGTAGAGCAGTACTTC
CDR3aa: CASSYSGGRAVEQYF
abundance: few
d_gene: TRBD2
j_gene: TRBJ2-7
v_gene: TRBV6-2/TRBV6-3

CDR3nt: TGTGCCAGCAGCGTAACCCCATTCCAGACCCAGTACTTC
CDR3aa: CASSVTPFQTQYF
abundance: .
d_gene: .
j_gene: TRBJ2-5
v_gene: TRBV11-2

CDR3nt: TGTGCCAGCAGTAGAGCCGGGACAGGGCTCAACTATGGCTACACCTTC
CDR3aa: CASSRAGTGLNYGYTF
abundance: .
d_gene: TRBD1
j_gene: TRBJ1-2
v_gene: TRBV27

CDR3nt: TGTGCCAGCAGCTTGGAGGGGTTGATAAACACCGGGGAGCTGTTTTTT
CDR3aa: CASSLEGLINTGELFF
abundance: .
d_gene: .
j_gene: TRBJ2-2
v_gene: TRBV5-6

CDR3nt: TGTGCCAGCAGTTTGGACAGGGGACGAGGGGAGCTGTTTTTT
CDR3aa: CASSLDRGRGELFF
abundance: .
d_gene: TRBD1
j_gene: TRBJ2-2
v_gene: TRBV27

CDR3nt: TGCGCCAGCAGCTACACAGGTCGAGGGATAGGAAACATTCAGTACTTC
CDR3aa: CASSYTGRGIGNIQYF
abundance: .
d_gene: .
j_gene: TRBJ2-4
v_gene: TRBV5-1

CDR3nt: TGCAGCGTTTCCCACCCACGAGGGCCGGACACCGGGGAGCTGTTTTTT
CDR3aa: CSVSHPRGPDTGELFF
abundance: .
d_gene: .
j_gene: TRBJ2-2
v_gene: TRBV29-1

CDR3nt: TGCAGCGTTGGAGGGACAGGGGATGGTTACGAGCAGTACTTC
CDR3aa: CSVGGTGDGYEQYF
abundance: .
d_gene: TRBD1
j_gene: TRBJ2-7
v_gene: TRBV29-1

CDR3nt: TGTGCCAGCAGTTCCCAACGGGAGATCGTGCAGATAGATACGCAGTATTTT
CDR3aa: CASSSQREIVQIDTQYF
abundance: few
d_gene: .
j_gene: TRBJ2-3
v_gene: TRBV6-1

CDR3nt: TGTGCCAGCAGTCCGCCCACGTACGAGCAGTACTTC
CDR3aa: CASSPPTYEQYF
abundance: many
d_gene: .
j_gene: TRBJ2-7
v_gene: TRBV28

CDR3nt: TGCGCCAGCAGCCAAGGGCATAGTAGCGGGGGCTACAATGAGCAGTTCTTC
CDR3aa: CASSQGHSSGGYNEQFF
abundance: many
d_gene: TRBD2
j_gene: TRBJ2-1
v_gene: TRBV4-1

CDR3nt: TGCAGCGTTGGTCAAGGAAACATTCAGTACTTC
CDR3aa: CSVGQGNIQYF
abundance: .
d_gene: .
j_gene: TRBJ2-4
v_gene: TRBV29-1

CDR3nt: TGTGCCAGCAGCCCGACCTGGGGTTACGAGCAGTACTTC
CDR3aa: CASSPTWGYEQYF
abundance: many
d_gene: .
j_gene: TRBJ2-7
v_gene: TRBV28

CDR3nt: TGCGCCAGCAGGGCTCACGGGACTAGCGCGTCAGATACGCAGTATTTT
CDR3aa: CASRAHGTSASDTQYF
abundance: .
d_gene: TRBD2
j_gene: TRBJ2-3
v_gene: TRBV5-1

CDR3nt: TGTGCCAGCAGCTTGGGACTCGGGACAGGGACGAACACTGAAGCTTTCTTT
CDR3aa: CASSLGLGTGTNTEAFF
abundance: many
d_gene: TRBD1
j_gene: TRBJ1-1
v_gene: TRBV5-5

CDR3nt: TGCAGCGTTGAAGATCGGAGACTAGGGGATGAGCAGTTCTTC
CDR3aa: CSVEDRRLGDEQFF
abundance: .
d_gene: .
j_gene: TRBJ2-1
v_gene: TRBV29-1

CDR3nt: TGTGCCAGCTCACCACCGGTCAGGGGGCCGTTTTTGGCTTTCTTT
CDR3aa: CASSPPVRGPFLAFF
abundance: many
d_gene: TRBD1
j_gene: TRBJ1-1
v_gene: TRBV18

CDR3nt: TGCAGTGCTAGAGATCTCGGGGAGGTCCAAGAGACCCAGTACTTC
CDR3aa: CSARDLGEVQETQYF
abundance: many
d_gene: .
j_gene: TRBJ2-5
v_gene: TRBV20-1

CDR3nt: TGTGTCAGCAGGCAGAAACACGGGACTAGCTACGAGCAGTACTTC
CDR3aa: CVSRQKHGTSYEQYF
abundance: few
d_gene: TRBD2
j_gene: TRBJ2-7
v_gene: TRBV6-1

CDR3nt: TGTGCCAGCATGGCTCCGGGATTCGAAGCCGGGGAGCTGTTTTTT
CDR3aa: CASMAPGFEAGELFF
abundance: .
d_gene: .
j_gene: TRBJ2-2
v_gene: TRBV6-1

CDR3nt: TGCGCCAGCAGTGAAGGGGACAGGAACACAGATACGCAGTATTTT
CDR3aa: CASSEGDRNTDTQYF
abundance: many
d_gene: TRBD1
j_gene: TRBJ2-3
v_gene: TRBV10-1

CDR3nt: TGTGCCAGCCATTGGGGGGGGGAGCTGTTTTTT
CDR3aa: CASHWGGELFF
abundance: few
d_gene: .
j_gene: TRBJ2-2
v_gene: TRBV27

CDR3nt: TGTGCCTGGAGTTACCCGGGACCCAGTAATTCACCCCTCCACTTT
CDR3aa: CAWSYPGPSNSPLHF
abundance: many
d_gene: .
j_gene: TRBJ1-6
v_gene: TRBV30

CDR3nt: TGTGCCAGCAGCCAAGATAGCCGGGCGCGGAACATTCAGTACTTC
CDR3aa: CASSQDSRARNIQYF
abundance: .
d_gene: .
j_gene: TRBJ2-4
v_gene: TRBV4-1

CDR3nt: TGTGCCAGCAAGGGGGGGGCCGGACATCTTTCAGAGCAGTACTTC
CDR3aa: CASKGGAGHLSEQYF
abundance: many
d_gene: .
j_gene: TRBJ2-7
v_gene: TRBV11-2

CDR3nt: TGTGCCATCAGTGTCCGGGGGGACAATGAGCAGTTCTTC
CDR3aa: CAISVRGDNEQFF
abundance: few
d_gene: TRBD2
j_gene: TRBJ2-1
v_gene: TRBV10-3

CDR3nt: TGTGCCAGTAGTAACCTAGCGGGAGCGGTCGGGGAGCTGTTTTTT
CDR3aa: CASSNLAGAVGELFF
abundance: few
d_gene: TRBD2
j_gene: TRBJ2-2
v_gene: TRBV19

CDR3nt: TGTGCCAGCAGCTCCCTCCCGGGACTCAACTACAATGAGCAGTTCTTC
CDR3aa: CASSSLPGLNYNEQFF
abundance: .
d_gene: .
j_gene: TRBJ2-1
v_gene: TRBV7-3

CDR3nt: TGTGCCAGCAGCGCCCCCGGGACAGTCTATGGCTACACCTTC
CDR3aa: CASSAPGTVYGYTF
abundance: .
d_gene: TRBD1
j_gene: TRBJ1-2
v_gene: TRBV11-2

CDR3nt: TGCAGTGCTAGTCCGGGACAGGGGGCAAAGAATACCCAGCCCCAGCATTTT
CDR3aa: CSASPGQGAKNTQPQHF
abundance: many
d_gene: TRBD1
j_gene: TRBJ1-5
v_gene: TRBV20-1

CDR3nt: TGCAGTGCTAGGGTTTTCGGTCAGGTCACTGAAGCTTTCTTT
CDR3aa: CSARVFGQVTEAFF
abundance: many
d_gene: .
j_gene: TRBJ1-1
v_gene: TRBV20-1

CDR3nt: TGTGCCAGCAGCCAAGACAGGGGGCGGAACGAGCAGTACTTC
CDR3aa: CASSQDRGRNEQYF
abundance: few
d_gene: TRBD1
j_gene: TRBJ2-7
v_gene: TRBV4-2

CDR3nt: TGTGCCAGCCAGGATGGCCTTCTGGCGGATACGCAGTATTTT
CDR3aa: CASQDGLLADTQYF
abundance: .
d_gene: .
j_gene: TRBJ2-3
v_gene: TRBV6-1

CDR3nt: TGTGCCAGCAGCCGGGACCACACGAACAATTCACCCCTCCACTTT
CDR3aa: CASSRDHTNNSPLHF
abundance: many
d_gene: .
j_gene: TRBJ1-6
v_gene: TRBV2